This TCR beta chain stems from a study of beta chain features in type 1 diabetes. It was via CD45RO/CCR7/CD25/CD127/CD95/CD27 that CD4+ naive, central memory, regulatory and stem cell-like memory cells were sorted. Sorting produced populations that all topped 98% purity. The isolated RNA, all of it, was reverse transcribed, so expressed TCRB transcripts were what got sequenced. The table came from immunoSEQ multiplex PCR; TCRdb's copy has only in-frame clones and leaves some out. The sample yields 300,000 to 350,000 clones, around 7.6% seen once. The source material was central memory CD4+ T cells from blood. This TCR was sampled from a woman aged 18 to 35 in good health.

CDR3 DNA: TGTGCCAGCAGCGTAGGGGTTTCTGGGGCCAACGTCCTGACTTTC. Protein sequence: CASSVGVSGANVLTF. The chain employs TRBV9 and TRBJ2-6; unclear D gene. The length of the CDR3 is 15 residues. The V end was cut by 0 bases, the J end by 1 base, with 5 bases between. CDR1 is SGDLS, CDR2 YYNGEE, per germline.